A selection of T cell receptor beta chains follows, all from one sample in a study of tumor-infiltrating lymphocytes in primary liver carcinoma. Using its own MiXCR run on the multiplex PCR reads, TCRdb lists one record per CDR3 protein. This sample has 95,000 to 100,000 distinct CDR3 sequences, with about 63% found just once. Sample: liver tumor tissue from sampling region 2. These receptors were collected from a woman in her sixties with primary liver carcinoma and hepatitis B virus infection. Each CDR3 is given with its conserved first and last residue.

TRBJ2-7	TRBV4-1	CASCQISGRHYEQYF
TRBJ2-7	TRBV11-3	CASSRRLAVASYKQYF
TRBJ1-2	TRBV7-9	CASSLAQGQGGYTF
TRBJ2-1	TRBV4-1	CASIRDYYNEQFF
TRBJ2-1	TRBV28	CASLPPALGPSSYNEQFF
TRBJ2-3	TRBV28	CASTLSGDTLTDTQYF
TRBJ1-1	TRBV12-3/TRBV12-4	CASRPTETEAFF
TRBJ2-5	TRBV10-2	CASSDGLARGGQETQYF
TRBJ2-2	TRBV11-3	CASSLDSAGANSGVLFF
TRBJ2-4	TRBV19	CASSISQGDWKNIQYF
TRBJ2-1	TRBV12-3/TRBV12-4	CTISKSGASYNEQFF
TRBJ2-3	TRBV5-4	CASSSRGAGGGADTQYF
TRBJ2-7	TRBV18	CASSRDKGEYEQYF
TRBJ2-2	TRBV11-2	CASGLGSNTWVLFF
TRBJ2-3	TRBV6-5	CASRYSPQDTQYF
TRBJ2-3	TRBV15	CATSREGCRTDTQYF
TRBJ1-2	TRBV28	CASSLWGAGSSGIIYSYTF
TRBJ2-3	TRBV11-2	CASSSRGFSTDMQYF
TRBJ2-6	TRBV12-3/TRBV12-4	CASSPGTGGAFSGANVLTF
TRBJ1-1	TRBV28	CASSQWISGWNTEAIF
TRBJ1-1	TRBV15	CATSSPLWVGNTEAFF
TRBJ2-2	TRBV11-1	CGSRPSLDTGELFF
TRBJ1-4	TRBV6-6	CASSSGIDRRSEKLFF
TRBJ1-5	TRBV15	CATSRDKGGGNQPQHF
TRBJ2-1	TRBV7-3	CASSQGTRYNEQFF
TRBJ2-1	TRBV28	CASSFGGVSNNEQFF
TRBJ2-3	TRBV7-6	CASSNGLVRADTRYF
TRBJ1-2	TRBV5-1	CASSPKKVSAKYGYTF
TRBJ2-2	TRBV28	CASSSFRELFF
TRBJ1-4	TRBV5-4	CVSSVPVGPDEKLFF
TRBJ2-3	TRBV6-4	CASSACWGGHTIPWDTQYF
TRBJ2-2	TRBV28	CASSTPSANANTGELFF
TRBJ1-5	TRBV6-1	CASRMQGGGKQPQHF
TRBJ2-5	TRBV6-1	CASTETPGQSGTQYF
TRBJ1-5	TRBV12-3/TRBV12-4	CASSFTGRSGAQHF
TRBJ1-1	TRBV11-2	CASSLDPGAGTEAFF
TRBJ2-1	TRBV10-3	CTISQDAASYNDQFF
TRBJ2-1	TRBV30	CAWSVISGVYNEQFF
TRBJ1-1	TRBV28	CASSLVGAVETFF
TRBJ2-6	TRBV12-3/TRBV12-4	CVSSSAGASVLTF
TRBJ1-4	TRBV12-3/TRBV12-4	CASSTGTHGLGEKLFF
TRBJ2-3	TRBV28	CASSFVGGRDTQYF
TRBJ2-1	TRBV6-1	CASSEAPTSYNEQVF
TRBJ2-7	TRBV6-5	CASSKTSGSSYEQYF